The clone carrying this T cell receptor beta chain is deemed medium-sized (0.01 to 0.1%). This sample is part of a study of read filtering for tumor transcriptome and immune sequencing. From about 400 ng of RNA, a library with molecular barcoded alpha/delta and beta/gamma adaptors was made. TCRdb recomputed calls from the reads with MiXCR, one row per CDR3 protein. This repertoire shows over 50,000 distinct CDR3 sequences, roughly 19% found once; its top ten account for over 12%. CDR3 length: 17 amino acids. V gave up 5 bases and J gave up 4 bases; unmatched junction bases: 10. Germline CDR1 is SGHAT and CDR2 is FQNNGV.

Sample: a population of CD138-negative cells sorted from bone marrow. This TCR was sampled from a donor aged 40 or older with multiple myeloma. The rearrangement links TRBV11-2 to TRBJ2-1; 11 nucleotides align to TRBD1. DNA for the CDR3: TGTGCCAGCAGCCAACCCGCCGGGACAGGGGGATACAATGAGCAGTTCTTC. Translating gives CASSQPAGTGGYNEQFF. Full variable domain (rest looked up from reference TRBV11-2 and TRBJ2-1): EAGVAQSPRYKIIEKRQSVAFWCNPISGHATLYWYQQILGQGPKLLIQFQNNGVVDDSQLPKDRFSAERLKGVDSTLKIQPAKLEDSAVYLCASSQPAGTGGYNEQFFGPGTRLTVL.